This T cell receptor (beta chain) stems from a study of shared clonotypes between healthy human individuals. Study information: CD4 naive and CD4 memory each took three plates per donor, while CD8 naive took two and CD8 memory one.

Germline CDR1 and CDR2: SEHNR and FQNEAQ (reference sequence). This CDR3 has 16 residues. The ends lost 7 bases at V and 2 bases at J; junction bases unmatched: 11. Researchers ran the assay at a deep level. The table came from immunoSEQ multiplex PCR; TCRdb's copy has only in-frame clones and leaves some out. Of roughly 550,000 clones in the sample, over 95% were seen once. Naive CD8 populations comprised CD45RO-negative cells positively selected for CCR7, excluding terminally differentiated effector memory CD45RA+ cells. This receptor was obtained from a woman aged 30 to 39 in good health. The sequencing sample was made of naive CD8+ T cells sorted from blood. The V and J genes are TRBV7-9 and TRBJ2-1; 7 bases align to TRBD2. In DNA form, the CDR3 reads TGTGCCAGCAAACCCCTAGCGGTGGGAACCTACAATGAGCAGTTCTTC. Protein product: CASKPLAVGTYNEQFF.